Below are 14 T cell receptor beta chains sequenced from a single sample in a study of shared clonotypes between healthy human individuals (TCRdb year 2020). The library was made by the immunoSEQ multiplex PCR assay. TCRdb re-hosts the immuneACCESS table, in-frame sequences only. Its copies lack some clones; in the studies checked, an unresolved V gene accounts for under half of them, and the cause for the rest is not known. The sample table contains just over 2,000,000 clones; only one count was recorded for 85% to 95% of them. The top ten clonotypes cover roughly 0.13% of the sample. The sample taken for sequencing was naive CD4+ T cells sorted from blood. The sample's cell subset or site, from its label and the paper: CD45RA+ positively selected. Every receptor here comes from a man aged 18 to 29 in good health.

V usage is TRBV9 and J usage is TRBJ1-3; D may be TRBD1 (6 bases). The CDR3 sequence is 16 residues long. The V gene lost 4 bases and the J gene lost 4 bases, with 18 bases spanning the gap. From germline, CDR1 is SGDLS and CDR2 YYNGEE. The CDR3 loop is CASSLTTGKVGNTIYF. The CDR3 coding sequence is TGTGCCAGCAGCCTAACGACAGGCAAGGTCGGAAACACCATATATTTT.

V and J are TRBV7-9 and TRBJ2-2; D uncertain. Deletions cut 2 bases from V and 6 bases from J, with 7 bases between. Germline V gene data show CDR1 as SEHNR and CDR2 as FQNEAQ (reference sequence). The length of the CDR3 is 13 residues. The CDR3: CASSLHGPGELFF. The CDR3 bases are TGTGCCAGCAGCTTACATGGGCCCGGGGAGCTGTTTTTT.

This clone was picked up one time. The chain has TRBV6-6 and TRBJ2-7, with a tentative D call TRBD2 (5 bases). Germline V gene lookup returns CDR1 MNHNY and CDR2 SVGAGI (reference sequence). The ends were cut back, 6 bases at V and 2 bases at J, with 11 bases in the middle. The CDR3 totals 13 residues. The CDR3 DNA reads TGTGCCAGCAGCCCCGAGGGTCCCTACGAGCAGTACTTC. Translation: CASSPEGPYEQYF.

The V and J genes are TRBV18 and TRBJ2-1; 14 bases map to TRBD2. The CDR3 covers 16 residues. Losses at the gene ends were 6 bases for V and 3 bases for J; bases not matched to a gene: 4. Germline CDR1 is KGHSH and CDR2 is LQKENI. CDR3: CASSPGTSGGYNEQFF. Here the CDR3 DNA reads TGTGCCAGCTCCCCCGGGACTAGCGGGGGCTACAATGAGCAGTTCTTC. The full variable domain, with the rest looked up from reference TRBV18 and TRBJ2-1, is NAGVMQNPRHLVRRRGQEARLRCSPMKGHSHVYWYRQLPEEGLKFMVYLQKENIIDESGMPKERFSAEFPKEGPSILRIQQVVRGDSAAYFCASSPGTSGGYNEQFFGPGTRLTVL.

The rearrangement uses TRBV30 and TRBJ2-2; D is uncertain. Trimming cost V 0 bases and J 5 bases, with 7 bases left between them. The CDR3 is made up of 13 amino acids. Germline lookup yields CDR1 GTSNPN and CDR2 SVGIG (reference sequence). In DNA form, the CDR3 reads TGTGCCTGGAGTGTAGGTAGAACCGGGGAGCTGTTTTTT. It specifies CAWSVGRTGELFF. The full variable domain, rest sourced from reference TRBV30 and TRBJ2-2, is SQTIHQWPATLVQPVGSPLSLECTVEGTSNPNLYWYRQAAGRGLQLLFYSVGIGQISSEVPQNLSASRPQDRQFILSSKKLLLSDSGFYLCAWSVGRTGELFFGEGSRLTVL.

The chain uses TRBV11-2 and TRBJ2-7, with a possible D match to TRBD2 (5 bases). The CDR3 has 13 amino acids. The germline V and J ends were trimmed by 1 base and 5 bases, with 9 bases remaining between them. CDR1 SGHAT and CDR2 FQNNGV come from the germline V gene. CDR3 region: CASSLAGSNEQYF. The CDR3 nucleotides read TGTGCCAGCAGCTTAGCGGGGTCCAACGAGCAGTACTTC.

V is TRBV30 and J is TRBJ1-6; D unresolved. CDR3 length equals 13 residues. The V end lost 2 bases, the J end lost 8 bases, and 10 bases lay between the germline ends. Germline assignment: CDR1 GTSNPN and CDR2 SVGIG (reference sequence). CDR3 amino acids: CAWSIGRDSPLHF. Here the CDR3 DNA reads TGTGCCTGGAGTATAGGGCGGGATTCACCCCTCCACTTT.

This chain connects TRBV7-3 to TRBJ1-1; D gene unclear. The ends were cut back, 5 bases at V and 7 bases at J, with 11 bases in the middle. The CDR3 runs to 12 residues. CDR1 is SGHTA, CDR2 FQGTGA, per germline. DNA for the CDR3: TGTGCCAGCAGCGATTACAGAGTTGAAGCTTTCTTT. Its protein is CASSDYRVEAFF.

The chain combines TRBV29-1 with TRBJ2-3, with unresolved D. V lost 4 bases to trimming and J lost 2 bases, with 13 bases between them. Germline assignment: CDR1 SQVTM and CDR2 ANQGSEA. The CDR3 loop spans 14 amino acids. The CDR3 is CSVGRALPTDTQYF. CDR3 sequence (DNA): TGCAGCGTTGGGAGAGCTCTACCCACAGATACGCAGTATTTT.

The J gene is TRBJ2-3, the V gene TRBV19, with D tentatively TRBD1 (6 bases). Germline CDR1 LNHDA, CDR2 SQIVND (reference sequence). The CDR3 runs to 15 residues. The V and J ends lost 7 bases and 4 bases respectively, with 18 bases between them. The CDR3 nucleotides read TGTGCCAGTAATGGGGGCAAATTAACTCCAGATACGCAGTATTTT. It specifies CASNGGKLTPDTQYF. Together with reference TRBV19 and TRBJ2-3, the CDR3 gives the full variable domain: DGGITQSPKYLFRKEGQNVTLSCEQNLNHDAMYWYRQDPGQGLRLIYYSQIVNDFQKGDIAEGYSVSREKKESFPLTVTSAQKNPTAFYLCASNGGKLTPDTQYFGPGTRLTVL.

This clone occurred once. The chain links TRBV30 to TRBJ1-6; 7 nucleotides align to TRBD1. The CDR3 extends over 15 amino acids. V dropped 1 base and J dropped 2; count of bases not matched to a gene: 2. The germline CDR1 and CDR2 sequences are GTSNPN and SVGIG (reference sequence). The CDR3 nucleotides read TGTGCCTGGAGTGAAGGGGGCCCCTATAATTCACCCCTCCACTTT. Its translation is CAWSEGGPYNSPLHF.

CDR3 amino acids: CASSDPGGPGWEQYF. The CDR3 nucleotides are TGTGCCAGCAGTGACCCGGGAGGGCCGGGATGGGAGCAGTACTTC. J is TRBJ2-7 and V is TRBV2; 8 nucleotides line up with TRBD2. The CDR3 extends over 15 amino acids. CDR1 SNHLY and CDR2 FYNNEI come from the germline V gene. The J segment lost 7 bases and the V segment lost 3 bases, leaving 11 bases of the junction unmatched.

This clone has just one count. The chain joins TRBV5-1 to TRBJ2-3; 7 bases line up with TRBD1. Trimming removed 8 bases from V and 3 bases from J; junction bases left unmatched: 9. Germline values: CDR1 SGHRS, CDR2 YFSETQ. CDR3 length: 14 residues. CDR3 sequence: CASTTKQGTDTQYF. The CDR3 DNA reads as TGCGCCAGTACAACAAAACAGGGGACAGATACGCAGTATTTT. The full variable domain, with the rest looked up from reference TRBV5-1 and TRBJ2-3, is KAGVTQTPRYLIKTRGQQVTLSCSPISGHRSVSWYQQTPGQGLQFLFEYFSETQRNKGNFPGRFSGRQFSNSRSEMNVSTLELGDSALYLCASTTKQGTDTQYFGPGTRLTVL.

This clone has a single count. J is TRBJ1-2 and V is TRBV5-1; D gene ambiguous. Germline CDR1 and CDR2: SGHRS and YFSETQ. With 1 base removed from V and 0 bases from J, the gap between germline ends came to 7 bases. This CDR3 has 14 residues. CDR3 region: CASSLIASNYGYTF. The CDR3 nucleotides are TGCGCCAGCAGCTTGATCGCTTCTAACTATGGCTACACCTTC.